This note documents a single T cell receptor (beta chain) sequence. This sample stems from a study of blood T cell repertoires in COVID-19. Background on the study: Sample material is recorded as cDNA or gDNA derived from T cells, B-cell-depleted T cells, or PBMCs.

In the original analysis: How many nucleated cells were present was estimated from reference gene primer amplification. Only in-frame clones appear in the TCRdb table, and some are missing; sequencing was by immunoSEQ multiplex PCR. From that table come the V and J calls and clone size; the DNA was used to work out D and trimming. The table lists under 150,000 clones, approximately 85% of them singletons, with around 3.3% in the top ten. This clonotype was sampled from a man between 35 and 55 years old with acute or convalescent COVID-19. The sequenced sample was peripheral blood.

This CDR3 reads CASSEGGLGSEAFF. The CDR3 DNA is TGCGCCAGCAGCGAGGGAGGATTGGGATCTGAAGCTTTCTTT. The chain is built from TRBV5-1 and TRBJ1-1; D unresolved. CDR1 and CDR2 (germline): SGHRS, YFSETQ. The V and J ends lost 4 bases and 6 bases respectively, with 16 bases between them. The CDR3 loop spans 14 amino acids.